One sample yielded the 23 T cell receptor beta chains listed below, sequenced in a study of blood T cell repertoires in COVID-19. Assay: immunoSEQ multiplex PCR; the TCRdb copy retains only in-frame clones and omits some. The repertoire holds some 200,000 clones, with roughly 80% as singletons. The sequenced sample was peripheral blood. These receptors were collected from an elderly woman with active or convalescent COVID-19.

This clone has a single count. The genes are TRBV2 and TRBJ1-6, with 9 nucleotides matching TRBD1. V lost 5 bases to trimming and J lost 7 bases; unmatched junction nucleotides: 6. The germline gives CDR1 SNHLY, CDR2 FYNNEI. The CDR3 covers 15 residues. CDR3 sequence reads: CASSPGTGLNSPLHF. As DNA, the CDR3 is TGTGCCAGCAGTCCCGGGACAGGGCTCAATTCACCCCTCCACTTT.

The chain has TRBV7-2 and TRBJ2-7; D is possibly TRBD2 (6 bases). The germline CDR1 and CDR2 sequences are SGHTA and FQGNSA. The CDR3 covers 12 residues. Trimming removed 4 bases at V and 6 bases at J, with 10 bases between. The CDR3 sequence is CASSSPRGEQYF. The CDR3 DNA reads as TGTGCCAGCAGCTCTCCGCGGGGCGAGCAGTACTTC.

The J gene is TRBJ1-3, the V gene TRBV6-5; no reliable D call. The V gene's germline CDR1 is MNHEY and CDR2 SVGAGI. Trimming left V 6 bases short and J 2 bases short, with 8 bases between. The CDR3 is 13 residues long. CDR3 nucleotide sequence: TGTGCCAGCAGCCCCTGGCCTGGAAACACCATATATTTT. It codes for CASSPWPGNTIYF.

The chain joins TRBV20-1 to TRBJ1-3; D gene unclear. V dropped 4 bases and J dropped 3 bases, with 4 bases sitting between them. Germline CDR1 and CDR2: DFQATT and SNEGSKA (reference sequence). This CDR3 has 11 residues. CDR3 region: CSAIGGNTIYF. As DNA, the CDR3 is TGCAGTGCTATCGGTGGAAACACCATATATTTT.

This chain joins TRBV3-1 (or the pseudogene TRBV3-2) and TRBJ1-3; TRBD1 might be the D (6 bases). This CDR3 region has 14 residues. V was cut by 4 bases and J by 2 bases, with 9 bases left in between. Germline CDR1 LGHDT, CDR2 YNNKEL (reference sequence). The CDR3: CASSPRDTGNTIYF. CDR3 coding DNA: TGTGCCAGCAGCCCCAGGGACACTGGAAACACCATATATTTT.

As for this clone: Other DNA sequences in this specimen translate into the identical CDR3. This chain connects TRBV10-3 to TRBJ2-3; 12 positions match TRBD2. Germline values: CDR1 ENHRY, CDR2 SYGVKD. V was pared by 2 bases and J by 0 bases, with 0 bases of the junction left unmatched. The CDR3 runs 16 residues. The DNA of the CDR3 is TGTGCCATCAGTGAGGGACTAGCGGGGAGCACAGATACGCAGTATTTT. Its translation: CAISEGLAGSTDTQYF.

This chain joins TRBV9 and TRBJ2-5, with no clear D. Trimming left V 1 base short and J 2 bases short, with 9 bases between. CDR3 length: 14 amino acids. The V gene's germline CDR1 is SGDLS and CDR2 YYNGEE. Here the CDR3 reads CASSVSSRQETQYF. Here the CDR3 DNA reads TGTGCCAGCAGCGTAAGTTCCAGGCAAGAGACCCAGTACTTC.

J is TRBJ1-1 and V is TRBV6-5, with 7 bases matching TRBD1. V lost 6 bases to trimming and J lost 7 bases; unmatched junction nucleotides: 5. The CDR3 spans 12 residues. The germline gives CDR1 MNHEY, CDR2 SVGAGI. In DNA form, the CDR3 reads TGTGCCAGCAGCCACCGGGACAGTGAAGCTTTCTTT. Encoded protein: CASSHRDSEAFF.

The chain employs TRBV6-5 and TRBJ1-1, with 7 positions matching TRBD1. The germline CDR1 and CDR2 sequences are MNHEY and SVGAGI. The V segment lost 0 bases and the J segment 3 bases; nucleotides outside the gene matches: 4. The CDR3 runs to 15 residues. The DNA of the CDR3 is TGTGCCAGCAGTTACTCAGACAGGGTGGACACTGAAGCTTTCTTT. Its protein product is CASSYSDRVDTEAFF.

The V call is TRBV12-1, the J call TRBJ1-1. TRBV12-1 is a listed pseudogene. The CDR3 contains 13 residues. The DNA for the CDR3 is TGTGCCAGCAGCTTTAACCGCGGCGCTGAAGCTTTCTTT. This translates into CASSFNRGAEAFF.

The chain carries TRBV28 and TRBJ1-1; no firm D call. The germline V gene has CDR1 MDHEN and CDR2 SYDVKM. V was shortened by 9 bases and J by 1 base, with 9 bases between the two germline ends. The CDR3 contains 12 residues. CDR3 DNA sequence: TGTGCCAGTTGGGCCCCGAACACTGAAGCTTTCTTT. Translation gives CASWAPNTEAFF.

In DNA form, the CDR3 reads TGTGCCAGCAGTCAGACAATCGCTAATGAAAAACTGTTTTTT. Protein sequence: CASSQTIANEKLFF. The V call is TRBV6-5, the J call TRBJ1-4; D ambiguous. Deletions cut 5 bases from V and 3 bases from J, with 10 bases between. The CDR3 contains 14 residues. The germline V gene has CDR1 MNHEY and CDR2 SVGAGI.

Notes on this clone: The same CDR3 is also encoded by other DNA sequences in this sample. This rearrangement joins TRBV7-2 to TRBJ1-5; D remains unclear. Germline CDR1 reads SGHTA; CDR2 reads FQGNSA. The V end lost 0 bases, the J end lost 2 bases, and 5 bases lay between the germline ends. This CDR3 comprises 14 residues. The CDR3 DNA reads as TGTGCCAGCAGCTTAGCCGCAGGCAATCAGCCCCAGCATTTT. This translates into CASSLAAGNQPQHF.

CDR3 nucleotides: TGTGCCAGCAGTCTTTACATGAACACTGAAGCTTTCTTT. Translating it yields CASSLYMNTEAFF. J is TRBJ1-1 and V is TRBV7-9; no clear D gene. Germline V gives CDR1 SEHNR, CDR2 FQNEAQ (reference sequence). This CDR3 has 13 amino acids. The germline V and J ends were trimmed by 6 bases and 0 bases, with 8 bases remaining between them.

CDR3 residues: CASSLQPGGTDTQYF. CDR3 sequence (DNA): TGCGCCAGCAGCTTGCAGCCAGGGGGCACAGATACGCAGTATTTT. The V call is TRBV5-1, the J call TRBJ2-3; the D gene is possibly TRBD1 (6 bases). Germline-derived CDR1 and CDR2 are SGHRS and YFSETQ. V was clipped by 1 base and J by 1 base, with 10 bases between them. The CDR3 has 15 residues.

The table lists this clone with a count of one. The rearrangement links TRBV5-1 to TRBJ1-5; 8 bases are shared with TRBD1. This CDR3 contains 15 residues. The J segment lost 1 base and the V segment lost 0 bases, leaving 0 bases of the junction unmatched. CDR1 is SGHRS, CDR2 YFSETQ, per germline. CDR3 coding DNA: TGCGCCAGCAGCTTGGACAGGGGGAGCAATCAGCCCCAGCATTTT. Encoded protein: CASSLDRGSNQPQHF.

In its sample, this clone was seen a few times. This chain links TRBV4-2 with TRBJ1-4, with D maybe TRBD1 (5 bases). The CDR3 sequence is 16 residues long. The V end lost 5 bases, the J end lost 0 bases, and 13 bases lay between the germline ends. The germline V gene has CDR1 LGHNA and CDR2 YNFKEQ. The CDR3 nucleotides are TGTGCCAGCAGCTCGGGGGGTGTTGCAACTAATGAAAAACTGTTTTTT. The encoded protein is CASSSGGVATNEKLFF.

This chain joins TRBV4-3 and TRBJ2-5, with 7 positions matching TRBD2. This CDR3 is 14 amino acids long. J lost 4 bases, V lost 0 bases, and 2 bases had no gene match. CDR1 is LGHNA, CDR2 YSLEER, per germline. The CDR3 DNA reads as TGCGCCAGCAGCCAAGAGTGGGAGGGAGAGACCCAGTACTTC. Amino acid sequence: CASSQEWEGETQYF.

The chain employs TRBV13 and TRBJ2-5; 8 nucleotides match TRBD1. The J segment lost 4 bases and the V segment lost 5 bases, leaving 15 bases of the junction unmatched. Germline values: CDR1 PRHDT, CDR2 FYEKMQ (reference sequence). This CDR3 spans 17 amino acids. The CDR3 reads CASSLYQGARLIETQYF. CDR3 nucleotide sequence: TGTGCCAGCAGCCTATATCAGGGGGCGCGGTTAATAGAGACCCAGTACTTC.

This sequence joins TRBV4-1 and TRBJ2-7; tentatively, D is TRBD1 (5 bases). V was clipped by 3 bases and J by 4 bases, with 19 bases between them. Per the germline V gene, CDR1 is MGHRA and CDR2 is YSYEKL. The CDR3 has 16 residues. This CDR3 reads CASSHQETEALYEQYF. The CDR3 region has the DNA TGCGCCAGCAGCCACCAAGAGACAGAGGCGCTTTACGAGCAGTACTTC.

V is TRBV11-2 and J is TRBJ1-5; D possibly corresponds to TRBD1 (5 bases). The CDR3 length is 14 residues. V lost 1 base and J lost 1, with 5 bases in between. Germline assignment: CDR1 SGHAT and CDR2 FQNNGV. The CDR3 here is CASSLAGSNQPQHF. The CDR3 bases are TGTGCCAGCAGCTTAGCAGGGAGCAATCAGCCCCAGCATTTT.

The V call is TRBV7-9, the J call TRBJ2-3, with 8 bases aligning to TRBD2. V shed 5 bases, J shed 6 bases, and the junction held 10 bases outside the gene matches. The CDR3 loop spans 15 amino acids. Per the germline V gene, CDR1 is SEHNR and CDR2 is FQNEAQ (reference sequence). The CDR3 sequence: CASSDSGSLTDTQYF. The DNA for the CDR3 is TGTGCCAGCAGCGACAGCGGGAGTCTAACGGATACGCAGTATTTT.

This chain connects TRBV19 to TRBJ1-1, with no clear D. V lost 6 bases and J lost 0, with 8 bases in between. The CDR3 runs 13 residues. Germline V lookup: CDR1 LNHDA, CDR2 SQIVND (reference sequence). DNA of the CDR3: TGTGCCAGTAGCCCCGGGTTGAACACTGAAGCTTTCTTT. Translating it yields CASSPGLNTEAFF.